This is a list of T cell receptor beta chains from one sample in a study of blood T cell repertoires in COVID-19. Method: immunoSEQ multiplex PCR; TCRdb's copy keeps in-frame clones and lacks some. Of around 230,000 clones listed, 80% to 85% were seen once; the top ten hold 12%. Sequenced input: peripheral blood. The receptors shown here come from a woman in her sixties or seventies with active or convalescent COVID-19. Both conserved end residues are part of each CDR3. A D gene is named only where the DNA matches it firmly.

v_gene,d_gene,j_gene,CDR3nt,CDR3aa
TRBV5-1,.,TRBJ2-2,TGCGCCAGCAGCTTGGCCGGGACTCTCAATCCCGGGGAGCTGTTTTTT,CASSLAGTLNPGELFF
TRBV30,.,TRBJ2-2,TGTGCCTGGGGTGGTCCGACAATGAACACCGGGGAGCTGTTTTTT,CAWGGPTMNTGELFF
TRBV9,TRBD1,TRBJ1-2,TGTGCCAGCAGCCCGGGGACAGGCGGCCCGATCTATGGCTACACCTTC,CASSPGTGGPIYGYTF
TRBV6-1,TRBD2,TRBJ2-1,TGTGCCAGCAGTGAACCGGGACTAGCGGGGGGGCGCCATGAGCAGTTCTTC,CASSEPGLAGGRHEQFF
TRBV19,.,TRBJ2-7,TGTGCCAGTAGTCCTACCTGGACAGTTCCCTACGAGCAGTACTTC,CASSPTWTVPYEQYF
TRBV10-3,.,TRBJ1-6,TGTGCCATCGGCGGGGGTCGGTCACCCCTCCACTTT,CAIGGGRSPLHF
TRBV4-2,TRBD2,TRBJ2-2,TGTGCCAGCAGCCAGCCTCTAGGAGGGGGTAGCGGGGGGAGACAAACCGGGGAGCTGTTTTTT,CASSQPLGGGSGGRQTGELFF
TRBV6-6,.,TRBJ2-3,TGTGCCAGCAGTCCCGACAGCCGCACAGATACGCAGTATTTT,CASSPDSRTDTQYF
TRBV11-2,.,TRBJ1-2,TGTGCCAGCAGCTTACGAAGGGGCATCGACTATGGCTACACCTTC,CASSLRRGIDYGYTF
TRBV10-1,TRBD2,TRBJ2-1,TGCGCCAGCACTAATCCGGGACTAGATAAGTTCTTC,CASTNPGLDKFF
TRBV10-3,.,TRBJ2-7,TGTGCCATCAGTGAGTCCGGACAGTCCTACGAGCAGTACTTC,CAISESGQSYEQYF
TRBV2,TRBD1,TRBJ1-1,TGTGCCAGCAGTCGACAGGGGCCCAGCCCTGAAGCTTTCTTT,CASSRQGPSPEAFF
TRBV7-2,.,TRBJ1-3,TGTGCCAGCATGGGCAACCCTCCTGGCGGAAACACCATATATTTT,CASMGNPPGGNTIYF
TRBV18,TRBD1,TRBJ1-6,TGTGCCAGCTCACCAGGCTCCGGGACAGGGAATTCACCCCTCCACTTT,CASSPGSGTGNSPLHF
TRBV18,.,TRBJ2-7,TGTGCCAGCTCCCCCGGGGGAACATACGAGCAGTACTTC,CASSPGGTYEQYF
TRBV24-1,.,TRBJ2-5,TGTGCCACCAGTGCCGGGGACGGGGGGCCGGAGACCCAGTACTTC,CATSAGDGGPETQYF